The 13 T cell receptor beta chains below were found in one sample sequenced in a study of beta chain features in type 1 diabetes (dated by TCRdb to about 2018). The method behind the library was the immunoSEQ multiplex PCR assay. All of the isolated RNA was reverse transcribed with the High Capacity cDNA Reverse Transcription Kit, so expressed TCRB transcripts were sequenced. TCRdb's version of the immuneACCESS table is confined to in-frame rearrangements and falls short of the full clone set. An unresolved V gene accounts for under half of the shortfall where checked; the remainder is of unknown origin. The sample table holds 600,000 to 650,000 clones, of which around 16% were seen once. The ten largest clones take up about 0.087% of the sample. Sequenced material: naive CD4+ T cells from blood. The cell subset or site label of this sample denotes: true naive CD4+ T cells. These receptors came from a man between 18 and 35 years old in good health.

The genes are TRBV16 and TRBJ1-1; no definite D call. This CDR3 has 14 amino acids. Trimming removed 0 bases from V and 3 bases from J, with 8 bases in between. The V gene's germline CDR1 is KGHSY and CDR2 FQNENV. The CDR3, as DNA: TGTGCCAGCAGCCAATCTTTAGCAGACACTGAAGCTTTCTTT. Its translation is CASSQSLADTEAFF.

The chain uses TRBV2 and TRBJ2-2; TRBD1 matches 9 bases. The CDR3 has 15 amino acids. Germline CDR1 reads SNHLY; CDR2 reads FYNNEI. Trimming cost V 7 bases and J 1 base; bases outside gene matches: 4. This CDR3 reads CASKQDRGNTGELFF. The DNA of the CDR3 is TGTGCCAGCAAGCAGGACAGGGGGAACACCGGGGAGCTGTTTTTT.

This clone has just a few counts. The chain carries TRBV27 and TRBJ2-1; TRBD2 aligns across 7 bases. The trim removed 0 bases at V and 3 bases at J, leaving 5 bases unmatched. The CDR3 loop spans 16 amino acids. CDR1 is MNHEY, CDR2 SMNVEV, per germline (reference sequence). The CDR3 DNA reads TGTGCCAGCAGTTTATCCGGGCGGGGGAACTACAATGAGCAGTTCTTC. Translated, it gives CASSLSGRGNYNEQFF.

The rearrangement links TRBV4-3 to TRBJ2-5, with 11 bases fitting TRBD2. V was clipped by 5 bases and J by 1 base; unmatched bases: 3. The germline gives CDR1 LGHNA, CDR2 YSLEER. CDR3 length: 15 amino acids. Written as DNA, the CDR3 is TGCGCCAGCAGCTTTAGCGGGGGGGGCCAAGAGACCCAGTACTTC. It yields the protein CASSFSGGGQETQYF.

This chain joins TRBV6-5 and TRBJ2-2; the D is unclear. The V end lost 10 bases, the J end lost 1 base, and 13 bases lay between the germline ends. This CDR3 has 14 amino acids. CDR1 and CDR2 from the germline V gene are MNHEY and SVGAGI. The CDR3 reads CATNRARNTGELFF. In DNA form, the CDR3 reads TGTGCCACCAATAGGGCCAGGAACACCGGGGAGCTGTTTTTT.

In its sample, this clone was seen a few times. The V call is TRBV6-1, the J call TRBJ2-3; D is ambiguous. V lost 4 bases and J 5 bases, leaving 10 bases between the germline ends. This CDR3 has 13 residues. CDR1 and CDR2 from the germline V gene are MNHNS and SASEGT. The DNA of the CDR3 is TGTGCCAGCAGTGCGCGCAGGTTAGATACGCAGTATTTT. The encoded protein is CASSARRLDTQYF.

The genes are TRBV7-3 and TRBJ2-5; no definite D call. This CDR3 is 12 amino acids long. Deletions cut 5 bases from V and 3 bases from J, with 7 bases between. The V gene's germline CDR1 is SGHTA and CDR2 FQGTGA. CDR3 nucleotide sequence: TGTGCCAGCAGCGCCTCAAAAGAGACCCAGTACTTC. Protein: CASSASKETQYF.

In the case of this clone: In the same sample, other DNA sequences code for this CDR3. The J gene is TRBJ2-2, the V gene TRBV5-1; the D is unclear. Germline V CDR1 and CDR2: SGHRS, YFSETQ. The CDR3 has 13 amino acids. The V gene lost 0 bases and the J gene lost 4 bases, with 4 bases spanning the gap. DNA of the CDR3: TGCGCCAGCAGCTTGGCAGTCACCGGGGAGCTGTTTTTT. It encodes CASSLAVTGELFF.

A few counts support this clone. The chain couples TRBV27 to TRBJ1-1; a possible D gene is TRBD1 (6 bases). The CDR3 spans 14 residues. Trimming stripped 10 bases from V and 2 bases from J, with 17 bases between. The germline V gene has CDR1 MNHEY and CDR2 SMNVEV (reference sequence). The CDR3 nucleotides are TGTGCCACTCGGCTACAGGGATATAACACTGAAGCTTTCTTT. This sequence encodes CATRLQGYNTEAFF.

The sample holds a few counts of this clone. The chain links TRBV9 to TRBJ1-4; D is perhaps TRBD1 (6 bases). In germline, CDR1 is SGDLS, CDR2 YYNGEE. Deletions cut 2 bases from V and 3 bases from J, with 17 bases between. The CDR3 has 17 residues. The chain's CDR3 is CASSVSAKGGSNEKLFF. Written as DNA, the CDR3 is TGTGCCAGCAGCGTCAGTGCTAAGGGGGGCTCTAATGAAAAACTGTTTTTT.

This clone showed up just a few times. The chain joins TRBV7-6 to TRBJ2-7, with 8 bases fitting TRBD2. Germline loops: CDR1 SGHVS, CDR2 FNYEAQ. The CDR3 is made up of 17 amino acids. The junction had 15 bases not matched to a gene; V was cut back by 1 base and J by 7 bases. CDR3 residues: CASSLGPRGGRNREQYF. CDR3 nucleotide sequence: TGTGCCAGCAGCTTAGGGCCCCGGGGGGGCCGTAATCGAGAGCAGTACTTC.

This clone was found a few times. J is TRBJ1-5 and V is TRBV14; D possibly corresponds to TRBD1 (5 bases). Germline V gene lookup returns CDR1 SGHDN and CDR2 FVKESK. The V and J ends lost 3 bases and 0 bases respectively, with 15 bases between them. The CDR3 has 17 amino acids. The CDR3 here is CASSQGRRVNSNQPQHF. The CDR3 nucleotides are TGTGCCAGCAGCCAGGGACGAAGGGTTAATAGCAATCAGCCCCAGCATTTT.

CDR3 in DNA: TGCAGCATCCTGAGGAGTCAGAACTCCTATGGCTACACCTTC. It codes for CSILRSQNSYGYTF. This rearrangement joins TRBV29-1 to TRBJ1-2; D remains ambiguous. The CDR3 spans 14 residues. V was trimmed by 8 bases and J by 4 bases, leaving 20 bases between them. Per germline, CDR1 SQVTM and CDR2 ANQGSEA.